The clone carrying this T cell receptor (beta chain) was picked up many times. Its antigen is not known. The CDR3 has 12 amino acids. V lost 5 bases to trimming and J lost 0 bases, with 3 bases between them. Germline assignment: CDR1 MNHNY and CDR2 SVGAGI (reference sequence). These data originate in a study of T cells after yellow fever vaccination. Study-level findings and limits: A weaker but faster secondary response was observed, peaking on day 5 versus 15.

TCRdb passed the 5' RACE reads through MiXCR, listing each CDR3 protein once. The sample consists of 610,000 or so distinct CDR3 sequences, around 12% of them appearing once. The origin of this receptor is a man younger than 45 who received the YFV17D yellow fever vaccine. This sequence joins TRBV6-6 and TRBJ2-3; D gene ambiguous. Specimen: PBMCs, collected on the day of the yellow fever booster vaccination. The CDR3 protein is CASSDSTDTQYF. CDR3 DNA sequence: TGTGCCAGCAGTGATAGCACAGATACGCAGTATTTT.